A selection of T cell receptor beta chains follows, all from one sample in a study of vaccination and CD4 T cells after COVID-19. TCRdb used MiXCR to reprocess the PCR reads, holding one entry per CDR3 protein. The repertoire includes thousands of distinct CDR3 sequences, around 79% of them detected once, and around 15% sits in the top ten. Their antigens are not known. Sequencing input: CD4+ T cells from blood, cultured in vitro. The receptors come from a human donor who had recovered from COVID-19. The CDR3 runs from the conserved cysteine through the conserved F or W. D genes are given only for firm matches. Size tells how often a clone was seen (once, few, many) or the class of an expanded clone, and some rows leave it out.

V gene: TRBV6-1; D gene: TRBD2; J gene: TRBJ2-3; clone size: NA; CDR3 protein: CASSEALIAGGNTDTQYF; CDR3 DNA: TGTGCCAGCAGTGAAGCGTTAATAGCGGGAGGGAACACAGATACGCAGTATTTT
V gene: TRBV27; D gene: NA; J gene: TRBJ1-2; clone size: NA; CDR3 protein: CASRPLGTAYGYTF; CDR3 DNA: TGTGCCAGCAGGCCCCTCGGGACGGCCTATGGCTACACCTTC
V gene: TRBV20-1; D gene: NA; J gene: TRBJ1-3; clone size: few; CDR3 protein: CSASIDGTGNTIYF; CDR3 DNA: TGCAGTGCTTCAATAGACGGCACGGGAAACACCATATATTTT
V gene: TRBV12-3/TRBV12-4; D gene: NA; J gene: TRBJ2-5; clone size: few; CDR3 protein: CASSPGLQETQYF; CDR3 DNA: TGTGCCAGCAGTCCGGGACTGCAAGAGACCCAGTACTTC
V gene: TRBV10-2; D gene: TRBD1; J gene: TRBJ1-2; clone size: few; CDR3 protein: CASSETGTGPWGDGYTF; CDR3 DNA: TGCGCCAGCAGTGAGACCGGGACAGGTCCCTGGGGTGATGGCTACACCTTC
V gene: TRBV5-1; D gene: NA; J gene: TRBJ1-6; clone size: NA; CDR3 protein: CASSRSGGEGSPLHF; CDR3 DNA: TGCGCCAGCAGCCGGTCCGGAGGGGAGGGATCACCCCTCCACTTT
V gene: TRBV7-9; D gene: NA; J gene: TRBJ2-5; clone size: NA; CDR3 protein: CASSGTAGGTQYF; CDR3 DNA: TGTGCCAGCAGCGGGACGGCGGGTGGGACCCAGTACTTC
V gene: TRBV19; D gene: NA; J gene: TRBJ1-2; clone size: few; CDR3 protein: CASKLSGTVMYGYTF; CDR3 DNA: TGTGCCAGTAAACTCTCCGGGACGGTGATGTATGGCTACACCTTC
V gene: TRBV20-1; D gene: NA; J gene: TRBJ2-7; clone size: NA; CDR3 protein: CRASRSDSSYEQYF; CDR3 DNA: TGCAGAGCCTCCAGGAGCGACAGCTCCTACGAGCAGTACTTC
V gene: TRBV27; D gene: TRBD1; J gene: TRBJ1-2; clone size: few; CDR3 protein: CASSSGQGDYGYTF; CDR3 DNA: TGTGCCAGCAGTTCAGGACAGGGGGACTATGGCTACACCTTC
V gene: TRBV20-1; D gene: TRBD2; J gene: TRBJ2-1; clone size: NA; CDR3 protein: CRPTSGGDNEQFF; CDR3 DNA: TGCAGGCCAACTAGCGGGGGAGACAATGAGCAGTTCTTC
V gene: TRBV20-1; D gene: TRBD1; J gene: TRBJ1-5; clone size: NA; CDR3 protein: CSARDAQGNQPQHF; CDR3 DNA: TGCAGTGCTAGAGACGCACAGGGGAATCAGCCCCAGCATTTT
V gene: TRBV6-2/TRBV6-3; D gene: NA; J gene: TRBJ1-2; clone size: NA; CDR3 protein: CASSYSWASDPRGGYTF; CDR3 DNA: TGTGCCAGCAGTTACTCTTGGGCGTCAGACCCCCGTGGCGGCTACACCTTC
V gene: TRBV7-3; D gene: NA; J gene: TRBJ2-2; clone size: NA; CDR3 protein: CASSTHGGGQRRAGELFF; CDR3 DNA: TGTGCCAGCAGCACCCACGGCGGGGGACAGAGAAGAGCCGGGGAGCTGTTTTTT
V gene: TRBV10-3; D gene: TRBD1; J gene: TRBJ2-5; clone size: NA; CDR3 protein: CAISEFGTGFAETQYF; CDR3 DNA: TGTGCCATCAGTGAGTTCGGGACAGGGTTTGCAGAGACCCAGTACTTC
V gene: TRBV20-1; D gene: NA; J gene: TRBJ1-2; clone size: NA; CDR3 protein: CSVIAQPYGYTF; CDR3 DNA: TGCAGTGTGATAGCCCAACCCTATGGCTACACCTTC
V gene: TRBV18; D gene: NA; J gene: TRBJ1-5; clone size: NA; CDR3 protein: CASSPGLQNQPQHF; CDR3 DNA: TGTGCCAGCTCACCCGGACTGCAAAATCAGCCCCAGCATTTT
V gene: TRBV6-1; D gene: NA; J gene: TRBJ1-1; clone size: NA; CDR3 protein: CASSDASPRGLGEAFF; CDR3 DNA: TGTGCCAGCAGCGACGCCAGTCCGCGAGGGCTGGGTGAAGCTTTCTTT
V gene: TRBV4-3; D gene: TRBD1; J gene: TRBJ1-2; clone size: NA; CDR3 protein: CASSRLGIQGALYGYTF; CDR3 DNA: TGCGCCAGCAGCCGACTTGGCATACAGGGGGCATTGTATGGCTACACCTTC
V gene: TRBV6-5; D gene: NA; J gene: TRBJ1-5; clone size: NA; CDR3 protein: CASSYVASNQPQHF; CDR3 DNA: TGTGCCAGCAGTTACGTTGCCAGTAATCAGCCCCAGCATTTT
V gene: TRBV27; D gene: TRBD1; J gene: TRBJ1-2; clone size: NA; CDR3 protein: CASSRKDGRGHGYTF; CDR3 DNA: TGTGCCAGCAGCAGGAAGGATGGGAGGGGGCATGGCTACACCTTC
V gene: TRBV6-1; D gene: NA; J gene: TRBJ1-1; clone size: NA; CDR3 protein: CASSEGGWARTLNTEAFF; CDR3 DNA: TGTGCCAGCAGTGAAGGAGGCTGGGCTCGGACGTTGAACACTGAAGCTTTCTTT
V gene: TRBV6-1; D gene: TRBD2; J gene: TRBJ2-1; clone size: NA; CDR3 protein: CASSPTGTSGLDEQFF; CDR3 DNA: TGTGCCAGCAGCCCAACTGGGACTAGTGGGCTTGATGAGCAGTTCTTC
V gene: TRBV27; D gene: TRBD1; J gene: TRBJ1-2; clone size: NA; CDR3 protein: CASSFGQAQGYTF; CDR3 DNA: TGTGCCAGCAGTTTTGGACAGGCTCAAGGCTACACCTTC
V gene: TRBV6-1; D gene: TRBD1; J gene: TRBJ2-5; clone size: NA; CDR3 protein: CASRESGTELRETQYF; CDR3 DNA: TGTGCCAGCAGAGAATCCGGGACAGAGCTCCGAGAGACCCAGTACTTC
V gene: TRBV10-3; D gene: NA; J gene: TRBJ1-1; clone size: NA; CDR3 protein: CAISDDRINEAFF; CDR3 DNA: TGTGCCATCAGTGATGACAGAATTAATGAAGCTTTCTTT
V gene: TRBV28; D gene: TRBD1; J gene: TRBJ1-5; clone size: NA; CDR3 protein: CASRPTSQGSSNQPQHF; CDR3 DNA: TGTGCCAGCAGGCCAACTTCACAGGGGAGTAGCAATCAGCCCCAGCATTTT
V gene: TRBV27; D gene: NA; J gene: TRBJ1-1; clone size: NA; CDR3 protein: CASSLNRMNTEAFF; CDR3 DNA: TGTGCCAGCAGTTTAAACAGAATGAACACTGAAGCTTTCTTT
V gene: TRBV27; D gene: NA; J gene: TRBJ1-2; clone size: NA; CDR3 protein: CASSLSGQANYGYTF; CDR3 DNA: TGTGCCAGCAGTTTATCCGGACAAGCTAACTATGGCTACACCTTC
V gene: TRBV28; D gene: NA; J gene: TRBJ2-5; clone size: NA; CDR3 protein: CASSLRRDLQETQYF; CDR3 DNA: TGTGCCAGCAGTTTACGAAGGGACCTTCAAGAGACCCAGTACTTC
V gene: TRBV10-3; D gene: NA; J gene: TRBJ1-6; clone size: NA; CDR3 protein: CANRRDQNSPLHF; CDR3 DNA: TGTGCCAATAGGCGAGACCAAAATTCACCCCTCCACTTT
V gene: TRBV27; D gene: NA; J gene: TRBJ2-7; clone size: NA; CDR3 protein: CASSWGPGQTNEQYF; CDR3 DNA: TGTGCCAGCAGTTGGGGACCAGGACAAACTAACGAGCAGTACTTC
V gene: TRBV7-2; D gene: TRBD1; J gene: TRBJ2-7; clone size: NA; CDR3 protein: CASSLGTGGASYEQYF; CDR3 DNA: TGTGCCAGCAGCTTAGGGACAGGGGGCGCATCCTACGAGCAGTACTTC
V gene: TRBV7-2; D gene: TRBD1; J gene: TRBJ1-6; clone size: NA; CDR3 protein: CASRSDRVSPLHF; CDR3 DNA: TGTGCCAGCAGGTCAGACAGGGTTTCACCCCTCCACTTT
V gene: TRBV6-2/TRBV6-3; D gene: NA; J gene: TRBJ1-5; clone size: NA; CDR3 protein: CASRMVSLSYSNQPQHF; CDR3 DNA: TGTGCCAGCAGAATGGTCTCCCTCTCCTATAGCAATCAGCCCCAGCATTTT
V gene: TRBV29-1; D gene: NA; J gene: TRBJ1-2; clone size: NA; CDR3 protein: CSGPRAGSLGGYTF; CDR3 DNA: TGCAGCGGGCCCCGGGCGGGGAGTTTAGGGGGCTACACCTTC
V gene: TRBV15; D gene: NA; J gene: TRBJ1-2; clone size: NA; CDR3 protein: CATSRDRPLSYGYTF; CDR3 DNA: TGTGCCACCAGCAGAGACAGACCACTTTCCTATGGCTACACCTTC
V gene: TRBV6-2/TRBV6-3; D gene: NA; J gene: TRBJ1-1; clone size: NA; CDR3 protein: CASSSLRENTEAFF; CDR3 DNA: TGTGCCAGCAGTTCCCTCAGGGAGAACACTGAAGCTTTCTTT
V gene: TRBV20-1; D gene: NA; J gene: TRBJ1-1; clone size: NA; CDR3 protein: CSASWVAAFF; CDR3 DNA: TGCAGTGCTAGCTGGGTCGCGGCTTTCTTT
V gene: TRBV7-9; D gene: NA; J gene: TRBJ1-1; clone size: NA; CDR3 protein: CASSSLRGARGTEAFF; CDR3 DNA: TGTGCCAGCAGCTCACTAAGGGGAGCTCGGGGCACTGAAGCTTTCTTT
V gene: TRBV27; D gene: NA; J gene: TRBJ1-6; clone size: NA; CDR3 protein: CASTRRGSYNSPLHF; CDR3 DNA: TGTGCCAGCACCCGTCGGGGCTCCTATAATTCACCCCTCCACTTT
V gene: TRBV20-1; D gene: NA; J gene: TRBJ1-5; clone size: NA; CDR3 protein: CSARAANQPQHF; CDR3 DNA: TGCAGTGCTAGAGCGGCCAATCAGCCCCAGCATTTT
V gene: TRBV19; D gene: NA; J gene: TRBJ1-1; clone size: NA; CDR3 protein: CATHHSVGTEAFF; CDR3 DNA: TGTGCCACACACCACTCCGTTGGCACTGAAGCTTTCTTT
V gene: TRBV7-2; D gene: NA; J gene: TRBJ2-7; clone size: NA; CDR3 protein: CASSMGRGYEQYF; CDR3 DNA: TGTGCCAGCAGCATGGGACGGGGATACGAGCAGTACTTC
V gene: TRBV24-1; D gene: NA; J gene: TRBJ2-3; clone size: NA; CDR3 protein: CATSDFWETRTDTQYF; CDR3 DNA: TGTGCCACCAGTGATTTCTGGGAGACCCGCACAGATACGCAGTATTTT
V gene: TRBV19; D gene: NA; J gene: TRBJ2-1; clone size: NA; CDR3 protein: CASSLPSSYNEQFF; CDR3 DNA: TGTGCCAGTAGTCTCCCAAGCTCCTACAATGAGCAGTTCTTC
V gene: TRBV20-1; D gene: TRBD2; J gene: TRBJ2-5; clone size: NA; CDR3 protein: CSAVGVTGLAEQETQYF; CDR3 DNA: TGCAGTGCCGTAGGGGTAACGGGACTAGCGGAACAAGAGACCCAGTACTTC
V gene: TRBV6-1; D gene: TRBD1; J gene: TRBJ2-4; clone size: NA; CDR3 protein: CASSTTGGGKNIQYF; CDR3 DNA: TGTGCCAGCAGTACGACAGGGGGAGGCAAAAACATTCAGTACTTC
V gene: TRBV7-3; D gene: NA; J gene: TRBJ2-3; clone size: NA; CDR3 protein: CASSLGHGDTQYF; CDR3 DNA: TGTGCCAGCAGCTTAGGACACGGGGATACGCAGTATTTT
V gene: TRBV19; D gene: TRBD1; J gene: TRBJ2-2; clone size: NA; CDR3 protein: CASRPPGQGYTGELFF; CDR3 DNA: TGTGCCAGTAGACCTCCGGGACAGGGGTACACCGGGGAGCTGTTTTTT
V gene: TRBV19; D gene: NA; J gene: TRBJ1-5; clone size: NA; CDR3 protein: CASTYDRKGDQPQHF; CDR3 DNA: TGTGCCAGTACATACGACAGGAAAGGGGATCAGCCCCAGCATTTT
V gene: TRBV20-1; D gene: NA; J gene: TRBJ1-5; clone size: NA; CDR3 protein: CSARISLNQPQHF; CDR3 DNA: TGCAGTGCTAGAATCAGTCTCAATCAGCCCCAGCATTTT
V gene: TRBV20-1; D gene: NA; J gene: TRBJ2-3; clone size: NA; CDR3 protein: CSAIRQRGLTDTQYF; CDR3 DNA: TGCAGTGCTATCCGCCAGAGGGGCCTCACAGATACGCAGTATTTT
V gene: TRBV2; D gene: TRBD2; J gene: TRBJ2-7; clone size: NA; CDR3 protein: CASSEAPGLADYEQYF; CDR3 DNA: TGTGCCAGCAGTGAAGCCCCGGGACTAGCGGATTACGAGCAGTACTTC
V gene: TRBV27; D gene: TRBD1; J gene: TRBJ1-2; clone size: large; CDR3 protein: CASSPRTGVAYGYTF; CDR3 DNA: TGTGCCAGCAGTCCCCGGACAGGGGTGGCCTATGGCTACACCTTC